This TCR beta chain was captured by sequencing in a study of T cell repertoires in urothelial bladder cancer (dated by TCRdb to between 2018 and 2021). Turning to the overall study: Of the roughly 12 resected lesions, three were clinical stage cT0, three were cTa, three were cT1 and three were cT2 or greater. The study compared clonality of the TCR repertoire in bladder tumors against clonality in benign bladder inflammation. About 13 patients who had bladder lesions and were undergoing transurethral resection were prospectively identified. Around 11 resected bladder lesions, consisting of urothelial carcinoma (UC+) and benign (UC-) specimens, were examined. Broader findings and caveats from the paper: In carcinoma specimens, one T-cell clone made up as much as 17% of infiltrating lymphocytes, versus 2% in benign specimens. Urothelial carcinoma specimens had a median of roughly 6,100 T cells, fewer than the median of around 27,000 seen in benign specimens. Carcinoma specimens had a median tumor infiltrating lymphocyte percentage of 1.5% to 2.5%, while benign specimens had a median of approximately 11%.

Spanning cysteine to phenylalanine, the CDR3 consists of 14 amino acids. Only CDR3 DNA remains: 42 bases, in frame from the first base. CDR1 and CDR2, looked up from the germline V gene, are LGHNA and YNFKEQ. V lost 1 base and J lost 4 bases, and the count of bases not matched to a germline gene is 3. The TCR beta chain CDR3 region was sequenced with the immunoSEQ assay. On the authors' methods: T-cell fraction, clonal dominance and maximum TCR clone frequency were calculated for each specimen. TCRdb stores this immuneACCESS table with in-frame sequences only. Part of the clones is absent; in the studies checked, under half of the shortfall reflects unresolved V genes, and no reason is known for the rest. The V and J calls and clone size are taken from that table; D and trimming were inferred from the DNA. The table for this sample lists about 13,000 clones; 60% to 70% of them were counted only once. The ten largest clonotypes hold roughly 8.7% of the sample.

At transurethral resection, specimens of the bladder lesions were collected and then stored at -80C. From bladder specimens obtained at transurethral resection, DNA was extracted. Points on this clone: Its antigen specificity is not known. Base qualities are not recorded, but no much larger clone differs from it by a single base.

This sequence uses TRBV4-2 and TRBJ1-2; a stretch of 7 junction bases matches TRBD1. The clonotype comes from a human donor with urothelial carcinoma. The sample was tumor-infiltrating cells from bladder cancer. The nucleotides read TGTGCCAGCAGCCAAGGACAGGGAGCCTATGGCTACACCTTC. Its translation is CASSQGQGAYGYTF.